Listed here is a single T cell receptor (beta chain). Its antigen is as yet unknown. The sample originates from a study of T-cell memory formation after mild COVID-19. Study as a whole: Clusters were largely donor specific.

Study-wide results and caveats: A second wave expanding day 15 to 37 was CD4+-biased; contracting clones were balanced. The main location of contracting CD4+ clones was CM and EM, and that of contracting CD8+ clones was EMRA.

A single record per CDR3 protein comes from TCRdb applying MiXCR to the 5' RACE reads. This sample has some 490,000 distinct CDR3 sequences, with 15% to 20% found just once. Looked up from germline, CDR1 is SGHRS and CDR2 is YFSETQ. V shed 1 base and J shed 12 bases, with 14 bases lying between them. This CDR3 is 12 amino acids long. This clonotype was sampled from an adult woman who had mild COVID-19 (a few samples of this study predate the infection). Cell type and time point are not known. V usage is TRBV5-1 and J usage is TRBJ2-7; TRBD1 or TRBD2 may be the D gene (5 bases each). The source material was PBMCs or a T cell subset sorted from them (not recorded which). The CDR3 coding sequence is TGCGCCAGCAGCTTGCCCGGGACGTACACGTACTTC. Protein: CASSLPGTYTYF.